This TCR beta chain was sequenced during a study of CD8+ T cells in alopecia areata. Sorting of PBMCs yielded the CD4+ and CD8+ T cells. Study-wide points: Normal skin's resident alphabeta T cells are sequenced alongside lesional scalp T cells. For lesional scalp, especially alopecia totalis/universalis, clonality was higher than in normal scalp. Compared with mice, patients displayed less clear TCR sharing, possibly for HLA-related reasons.

RNA was extracted and reverse transcribed into cDNA as the sequencing template. Clones were sequenced by immunoSEQ multiplex PCR, and TCRdb holds only the in-frame ones, with some missing. The profile shows roughly 150,000 clones, around 57% of them singletons. As concerns this clone: Its antigen remains unidentified.

The germline V gene has CDR1 SQVTM and CDR2 ANQGSEA. The CDR3 is 18 amino acids. Trimming took 6 bases from V and 1 from J; bases not matched to a gene: 21. The receptor's source is a human donor in good health. This sequence joins TRBV29-1 and TRBJ2-7, with 7 bases that match TRBD1. The sample consisted of CD4+ T cells sorted from blood. The CDR3 is CSVRSRFFGTATSYEQYF. For the CDR3, the DNA is TGCAGCGTCCGGTCTCGGTTTTTCGGGACAGCGACATCCTACGAGCAGTACTTC.